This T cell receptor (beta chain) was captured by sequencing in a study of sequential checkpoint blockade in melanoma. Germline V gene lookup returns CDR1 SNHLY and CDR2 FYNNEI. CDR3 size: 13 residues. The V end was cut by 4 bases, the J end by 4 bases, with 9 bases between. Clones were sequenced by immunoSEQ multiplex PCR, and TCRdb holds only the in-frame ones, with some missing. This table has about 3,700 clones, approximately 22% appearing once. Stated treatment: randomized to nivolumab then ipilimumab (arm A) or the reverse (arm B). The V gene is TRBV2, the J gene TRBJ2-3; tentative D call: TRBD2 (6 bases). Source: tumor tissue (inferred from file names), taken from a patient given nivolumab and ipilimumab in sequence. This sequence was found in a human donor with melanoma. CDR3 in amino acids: CASSAGEADTQYF. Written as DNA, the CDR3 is TGTGCCAGCAGTGCGGGGGARGCAGATACGCAGTATTTT.